Each of the 7 T cell receptor beta chains below was sequenced from the same sample in a study of blood T cell repertoires in COVID-19. Using immunoSEQ multiplex PCR, the repertoire was profiled, and TCRdb retains in-frame clones only, with some absent. This sample yields tens of thousands of clones, of which 84% are seen a single time; 12% belongs to the top ten. Sequencing was done on a sample of peripheral blood. The receptors originated from a human donor in a cohort sampled during active COVID-19.

This chain uses TRBV6-1 with TRBJ1-1; D is unresolved. Germline assignment: CDR1 MNHNS and CDR2 SASEGT. V gave up 2 bases and J gave up 1 base, with 8 bases separating them. The CDR3 length is 14 residues. CDR3 in amino acids: CASSEIPGNTEAFF. CDR3 bases: TGTGCCAGCAGTGAAATCCCGGGGAACACTGAAGCTTTCTTT.

V is TRBV5-4 and J is TRBJ2-7; 7 nucleotides line up with TRBD1. Germline CDR1 is SGHNT and CDR2 is YYREEE (reference sequence). The CDR3 runs 14 residues. The trim removed 4 bases at V and 2 bases at J, leaving 6 bases unmatched. The CDR3 bases are TGTGCCAGCAGCCCCTCCACAGGGGCCTACGAGCAGTACTTC. Amino acid sequence: CASSPSTGAYEQYF.

V is TRBV27 and J is TRBJ2-3; 14 bases map to TRBD2. This CDR3 spans 17 amino acids. J gave up 5 bases and V 0 bases, and 4 bases lay outside the gene matches. The germline V gene has CDR1 MNHEY and CDR2 SMNVEV (reference sequence). The CDR3 spells CASSLSRTSGRIDTQYF. The CDR3 DNA reads TGTGCCAGCAGTTTATCCCGGACTAGCGGGAGGATAGATACGCAGTATTTT.

The rearrangement links TRBV27 to TRBJ2-1; D gene ambiguous. The V end lost 0 bases, the J end lost 8 bases, and 8 bases lay between the germline ends. This CDR3 region has 13 residues. Per germline, CDR1 MNHEY and CDR2 SMNVEV (reference sequence). This CDR3 is CASSLSPVYEQFF. The CDR3 bases are TGTGCCAGCAGTTTATCTCCTGTTTATGAGCAGTTCTTC.

The chain employs TRBV19 and TRBJ1-2, with TRBD1 as a possible D gene (5 bases). The CDR3 sequence is 13 residues long. Germline loops: CDR1 LNHDA, CDR2 SQIVND (reference sequence). The V end was cut by 8 bases, the J end by 3 bases, with 13 bases between. CDR3 in DNA: TGTGCCAGTCGCTTTACAGGAGACTATGGCTACACCTTC. It specifies CASRFTGDYGYTF.

The rearrangement links TRBV6-5 to TRBJ2-6; TRBD1 is a possible D gene (6 bases). The CDR3 is made up of 15 amino acids. V lost 7 bases and J lost 3, with 13 bases in between. Germline CDR1 and CDR2: MNHEY and SVGAGI. DNA for the CDR3: TGTGCCAGCACCCAAGGGGGATTTGGGGCCAACGTCCTGACTTTC. It yields the protein CASTQGGFGANVLTF.

The chain combines TRBV7-2 with TRBJ2-7; 9 bases fit TRBD1. V was pared by 2 bases and J by 5 bases, with 10 bases of the junction left unmatched. Germline V CDR1 and CDR2: SGHTA, FQGNSA. This CDR3 region has 16 residues. CDR3 sequence reads: CASSLSPGTGSHEQYF. The CDR3 coding sequence is TGTGCCAGCAGCTTAAGCCCGGGGACAGGGTCCCACGAGCAGTACTTC.